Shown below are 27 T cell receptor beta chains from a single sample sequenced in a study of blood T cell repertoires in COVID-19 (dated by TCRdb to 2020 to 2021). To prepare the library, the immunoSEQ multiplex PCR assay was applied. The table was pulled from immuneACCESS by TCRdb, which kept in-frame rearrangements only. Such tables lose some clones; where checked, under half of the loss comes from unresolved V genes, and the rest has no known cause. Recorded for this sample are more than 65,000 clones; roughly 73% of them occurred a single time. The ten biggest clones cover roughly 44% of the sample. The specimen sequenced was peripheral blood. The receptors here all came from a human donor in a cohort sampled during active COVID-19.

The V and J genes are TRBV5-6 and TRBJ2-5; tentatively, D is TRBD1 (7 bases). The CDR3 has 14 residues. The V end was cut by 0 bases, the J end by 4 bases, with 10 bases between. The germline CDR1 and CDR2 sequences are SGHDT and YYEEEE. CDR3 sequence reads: CASSLAGGGETQYF. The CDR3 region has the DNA TGTGCCAGCAGCTTGGCAGGGGGAGGAGAGACCCAGTACTTC.

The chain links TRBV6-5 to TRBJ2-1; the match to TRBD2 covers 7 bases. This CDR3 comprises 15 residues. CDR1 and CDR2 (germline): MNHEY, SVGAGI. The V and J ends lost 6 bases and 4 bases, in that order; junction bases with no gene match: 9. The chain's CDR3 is CASRGTSEGYNEQFF. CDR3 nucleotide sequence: TGTGCCAGCAGGGGAACTAGCGAGGGGTACAATGAGCAGTTCTTC.

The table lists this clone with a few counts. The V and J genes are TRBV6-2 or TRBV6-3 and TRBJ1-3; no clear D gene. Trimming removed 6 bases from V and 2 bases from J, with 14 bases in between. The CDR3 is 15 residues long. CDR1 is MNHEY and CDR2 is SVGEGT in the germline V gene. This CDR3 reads CASSPPSRAGNTIYF. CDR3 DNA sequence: TGTGCCAGCAGCCCTCCCTCAAGAGCTGGAAACACCATATATTTT.

The CDR3 bases are TGTGCCAGCAGCTTACCTGCCTGGACAGGGCGCAATCAGCCCCAGCATTTT. It codes for CASSLPAWTGRNQPQHF. The chain has TRBV5-8 and TRBJ1-5; TRBD1 matches 8 bases. This CDR3 has 17 amino acids. Germline CDR1 and CDR2: SGHTS and YDEGEE. The J segment lost 2 bases and the V segment lost 2 bases, leaving 9 bases of the junction unmatched.

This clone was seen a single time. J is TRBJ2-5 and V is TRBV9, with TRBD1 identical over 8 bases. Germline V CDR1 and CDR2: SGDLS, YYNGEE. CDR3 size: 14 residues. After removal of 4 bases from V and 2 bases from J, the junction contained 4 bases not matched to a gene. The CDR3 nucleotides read TGTGCCAGCAGCTCAACAGGGGGTCAAGAGACCCAGTACTTC. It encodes CASSSTGGQETQYF.

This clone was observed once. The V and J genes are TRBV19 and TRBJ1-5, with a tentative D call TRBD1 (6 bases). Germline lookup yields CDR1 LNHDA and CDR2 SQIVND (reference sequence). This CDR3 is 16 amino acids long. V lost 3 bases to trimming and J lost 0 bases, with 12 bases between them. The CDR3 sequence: CASSIETGHSNQPQHF. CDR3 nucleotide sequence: TGTGCCAGTAGTATCGAGACAGGACATAGCAATCAGCCCCAGCATTTT.

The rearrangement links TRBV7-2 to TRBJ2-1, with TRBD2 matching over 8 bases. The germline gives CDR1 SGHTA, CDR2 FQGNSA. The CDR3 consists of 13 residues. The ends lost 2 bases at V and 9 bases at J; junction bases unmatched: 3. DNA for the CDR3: TGTGCCAGCAGCTTAAACGGGAGGGCTGAGCAGTTCTTC. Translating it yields CASSLNGRAEQFF. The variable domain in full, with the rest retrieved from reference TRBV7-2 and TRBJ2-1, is GAGVSQSPSNKVTEKGKDVELRCDPISGHTALYWYRQSLGQGLEFLIYFQGNSAPDKSGLPSDRFSAERTGGSVSTLTIQRTQQEDSAVYLCASSLNGRAEQFFGPGTRLTVL.

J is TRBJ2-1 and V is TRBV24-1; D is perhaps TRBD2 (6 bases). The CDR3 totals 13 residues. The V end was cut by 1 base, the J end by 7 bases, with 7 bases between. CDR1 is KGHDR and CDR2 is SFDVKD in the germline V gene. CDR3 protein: CATSDFLANEQFF. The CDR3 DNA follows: TGTGCCACCAGTGATTTCCTAGCGAATGAGCAGTTCTTC.

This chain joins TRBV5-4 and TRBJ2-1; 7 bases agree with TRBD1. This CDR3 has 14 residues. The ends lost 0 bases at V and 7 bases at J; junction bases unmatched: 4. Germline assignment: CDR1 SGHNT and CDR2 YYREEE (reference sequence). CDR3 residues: CASSLGQGVNEQFF. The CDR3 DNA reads TGTGCCAGCAGCTTGGGACAGGGTGTGAATGAGCAGTTCTTC.

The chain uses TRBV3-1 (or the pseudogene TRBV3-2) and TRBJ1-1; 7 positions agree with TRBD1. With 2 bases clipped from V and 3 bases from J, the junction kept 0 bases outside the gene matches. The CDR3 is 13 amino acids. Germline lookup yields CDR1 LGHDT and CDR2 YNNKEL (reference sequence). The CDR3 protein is CASSQQGDTEAFF. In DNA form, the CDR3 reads TGTGCCAGCAGCCAACAGGGGGACACTGAAGCTTTCTTT.

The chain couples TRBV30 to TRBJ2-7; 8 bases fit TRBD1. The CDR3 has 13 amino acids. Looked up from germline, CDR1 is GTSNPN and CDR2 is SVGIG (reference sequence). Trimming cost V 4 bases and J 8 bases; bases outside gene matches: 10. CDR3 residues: CAWTPGQDFKQYF. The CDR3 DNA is TGTGCCTGGACCCCGGGACAGGATTTCAAGCAGTACTTC. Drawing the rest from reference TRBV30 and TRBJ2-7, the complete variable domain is SQTIHQWPATLVQPVGSPLSLECTVEGTSNPNLYWYRQAAGRGLQLLFYSVGIGQISSEVPQNLSASRPQDRQFILSSKKLLLSDSGFYLCAWTPGQDFKQYFGPGTRLTVT.

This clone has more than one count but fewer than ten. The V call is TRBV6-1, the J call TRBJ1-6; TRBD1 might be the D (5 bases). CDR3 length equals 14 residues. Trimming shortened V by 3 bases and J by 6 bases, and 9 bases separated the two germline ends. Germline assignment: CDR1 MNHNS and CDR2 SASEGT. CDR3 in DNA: TGTGCCAGCAGTGAGAGTCAGGGTAATTCACCCCTCCACTTT. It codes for CASSESQGNSPLHF.

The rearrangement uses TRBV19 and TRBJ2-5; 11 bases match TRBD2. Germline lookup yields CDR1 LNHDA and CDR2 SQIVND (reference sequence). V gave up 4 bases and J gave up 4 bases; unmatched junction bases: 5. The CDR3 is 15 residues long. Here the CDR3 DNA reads TGTGCCAGTAGTAGTAGCGGGGGGGCAGCAGAGACCCAGTACTTC. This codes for CASSSSGGAAETQYF.

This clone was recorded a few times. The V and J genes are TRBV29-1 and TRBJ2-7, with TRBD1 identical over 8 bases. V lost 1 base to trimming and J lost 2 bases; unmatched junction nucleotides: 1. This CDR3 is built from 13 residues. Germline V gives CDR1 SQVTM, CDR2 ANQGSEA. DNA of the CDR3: TGCAGCGTTGAAGGACAGGGGACCTACGAGCAGTACTTC. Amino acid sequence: CSVEGQGTYEQYF.

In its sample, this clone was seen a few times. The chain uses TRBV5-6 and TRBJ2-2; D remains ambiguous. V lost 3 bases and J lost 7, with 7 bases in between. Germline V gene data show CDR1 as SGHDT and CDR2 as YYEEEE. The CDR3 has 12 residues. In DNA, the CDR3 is TGTGCCAGCAGCTCGCCTAGCGGGGAGCTGTTTTTT. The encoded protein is CASSSPSGELFF. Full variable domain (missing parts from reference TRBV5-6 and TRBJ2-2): DAGVTQSPTHLIKTRGQQVTLRCSPKSGHDTVSWYQQALGQGPQFIFQYYEEEERQRGNFPDRFSGHQFPNYSSELNVNALLLGDSALYLCASSSPSGELFFGEGSRLTVL.

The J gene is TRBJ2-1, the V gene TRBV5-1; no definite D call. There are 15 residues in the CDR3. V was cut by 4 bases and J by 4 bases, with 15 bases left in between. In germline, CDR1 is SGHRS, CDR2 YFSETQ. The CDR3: CASSLGIDKYNEQFF. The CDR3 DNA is TGCGCCAGCAGCCTTGGAATCGACAAGTACAATGAGCAGTTCTTC.

The CDR3 sequence is CASSLAGSGANVLTF. The CDR3 DNA reads as TGTGCCAGCAGCTTGGCGGGGTCCGGGGCCAACGTCCTGACTTTC. This chain links TRBV5-8 with TRBJ2-6, with D possibly being TRBD2 (5 bases). V was trimmed by 0 bases and J by 4 bases, leaving 8 bases between them. Germline loops: CDR1 SGHTS, CDR2 YDEGEE. This CDR3 is 15 amino acids long.

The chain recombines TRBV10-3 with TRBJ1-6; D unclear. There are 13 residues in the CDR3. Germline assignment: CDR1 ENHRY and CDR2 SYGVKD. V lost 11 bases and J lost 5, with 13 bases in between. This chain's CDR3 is CAASPTDNSPLHF. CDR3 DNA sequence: TGTGCCGCCAGTCCCACCGATAATTCACCCCTCCACTTT.

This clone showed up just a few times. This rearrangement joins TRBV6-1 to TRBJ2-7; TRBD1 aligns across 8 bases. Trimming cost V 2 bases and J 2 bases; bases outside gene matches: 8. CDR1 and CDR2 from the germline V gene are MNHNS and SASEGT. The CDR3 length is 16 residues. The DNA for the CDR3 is TGTGCCAGCAGTGAAACTCTCCGGACAGGGCCCTACGAGCAGTACTTC. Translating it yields CASSETLRTGPYEQYF.

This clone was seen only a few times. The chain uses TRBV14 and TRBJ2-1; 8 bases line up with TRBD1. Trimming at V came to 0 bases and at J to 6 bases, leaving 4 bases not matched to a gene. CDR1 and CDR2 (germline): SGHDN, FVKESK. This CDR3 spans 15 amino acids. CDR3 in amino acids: CASSQDQGAVNEQFF. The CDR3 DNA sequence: TGTGCCAGCAGCCAAGATCAGGGGGCGGTCAATGAGCAGTTCTTC.

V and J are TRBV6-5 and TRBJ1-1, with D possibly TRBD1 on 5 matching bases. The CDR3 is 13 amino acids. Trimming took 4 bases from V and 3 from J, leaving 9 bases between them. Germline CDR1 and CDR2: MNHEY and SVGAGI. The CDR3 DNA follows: TGTGCCAGCAGTTTCACGGGGGACACTGAAGCTTTCTTT. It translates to CASSFTGDTEAFF.

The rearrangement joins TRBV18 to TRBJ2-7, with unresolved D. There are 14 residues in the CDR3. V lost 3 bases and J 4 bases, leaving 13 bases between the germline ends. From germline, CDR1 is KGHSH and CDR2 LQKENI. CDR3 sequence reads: CASSPRLSAYEQYF. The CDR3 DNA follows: TGTGCCAGCTCACCGAGACTTTCTGCTTACGAGCAGTACTTC.

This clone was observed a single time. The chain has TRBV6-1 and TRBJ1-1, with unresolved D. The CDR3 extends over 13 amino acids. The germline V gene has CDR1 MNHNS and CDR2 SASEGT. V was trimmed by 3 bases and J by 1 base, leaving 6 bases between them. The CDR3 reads CASSDAGNTEAFF. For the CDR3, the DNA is TGTGCCAGCAGTGATGCCGGGAACACTGAAGCTTTCTTT.

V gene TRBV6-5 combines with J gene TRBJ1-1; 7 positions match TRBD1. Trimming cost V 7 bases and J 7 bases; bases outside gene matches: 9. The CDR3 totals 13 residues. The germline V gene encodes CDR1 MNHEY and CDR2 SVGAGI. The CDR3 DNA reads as TGTGCCAGCACTCAAACCGGGACAGTTGAAGCTTTCTTT. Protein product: CASTQTGTVEAFF.

Here the CDR3 reads CASSLEADRDSSNEQFF. In DNA form, the CDR3 reads TGTGCCAGCAGCTTAGAAGCAGACAGGGACTCATCCAATGAGCAGTTCTTC. The chain joins TRBV5-5 to TRBJ2-1; TRBD1 might be the D (7 bases). The CDR3 has 17 residues. The germline V gene has CDR1 SGHKS and CDR2 YYEKEE (reference sequence). Trimming took off 2 bases at V and 6 bases at J, with 21 bases between the two ends.

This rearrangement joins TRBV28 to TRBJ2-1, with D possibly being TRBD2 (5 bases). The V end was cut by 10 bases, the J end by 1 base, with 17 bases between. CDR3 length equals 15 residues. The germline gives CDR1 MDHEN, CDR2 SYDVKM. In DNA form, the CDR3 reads TGTGCCACCCACTCGAGGGTACGATCCTACAATGAGCAGTTCTTC. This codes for CATHSRVRSYNEQFF.

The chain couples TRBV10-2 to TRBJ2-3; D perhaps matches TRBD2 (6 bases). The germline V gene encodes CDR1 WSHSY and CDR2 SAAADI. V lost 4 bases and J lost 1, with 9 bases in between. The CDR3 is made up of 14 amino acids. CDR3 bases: TGCGCCAGCAGTGCCGGGGGACGCACAGATACGCAGTATTTT. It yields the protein CASSAGGRTDTQYF.